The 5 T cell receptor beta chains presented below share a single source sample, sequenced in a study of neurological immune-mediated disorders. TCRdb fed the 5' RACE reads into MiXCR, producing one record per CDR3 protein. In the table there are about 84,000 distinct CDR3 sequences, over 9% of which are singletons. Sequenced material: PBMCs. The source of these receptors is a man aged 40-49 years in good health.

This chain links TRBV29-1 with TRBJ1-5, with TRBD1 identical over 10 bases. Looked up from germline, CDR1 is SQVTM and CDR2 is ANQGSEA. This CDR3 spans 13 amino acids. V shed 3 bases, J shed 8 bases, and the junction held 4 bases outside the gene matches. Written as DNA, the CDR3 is TGCAGCGTTGAGGAGACAGGGGGCGAGCCCCAGCATTTT. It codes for CSVEETGGEPQHF.

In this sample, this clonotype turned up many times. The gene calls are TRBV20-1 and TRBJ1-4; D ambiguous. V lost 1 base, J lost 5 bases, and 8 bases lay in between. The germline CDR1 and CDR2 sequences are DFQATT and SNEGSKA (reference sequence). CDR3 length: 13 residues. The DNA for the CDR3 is TGCAGTGCTAGAGTAACAGAAAATGAAAAACTGTTTTTT. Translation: CSARVTENEKLFF.

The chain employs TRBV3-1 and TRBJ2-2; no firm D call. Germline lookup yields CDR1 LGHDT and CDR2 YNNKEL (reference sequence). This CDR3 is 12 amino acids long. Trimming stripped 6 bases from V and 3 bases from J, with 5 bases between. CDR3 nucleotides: TGTGCCAGCAGTCGGTACACCGGGGAGCTGTTTTTT. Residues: CASSRYTGELFF.

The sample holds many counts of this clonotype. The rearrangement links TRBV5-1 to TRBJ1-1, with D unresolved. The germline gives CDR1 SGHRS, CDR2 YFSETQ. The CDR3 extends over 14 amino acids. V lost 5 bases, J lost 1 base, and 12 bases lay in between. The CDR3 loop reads CASRAGRENTEAFF. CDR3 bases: TGCGCCAGCAGGGCCGGGCGGGAGAACACTGAAGCTTTCTTT.

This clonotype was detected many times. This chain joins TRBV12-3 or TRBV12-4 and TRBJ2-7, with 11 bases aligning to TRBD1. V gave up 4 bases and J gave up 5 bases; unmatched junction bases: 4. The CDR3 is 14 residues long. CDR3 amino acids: CASSYGTGGDEQYF. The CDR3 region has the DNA TGTGCCAGCAGTTATGGGACAGGGGGAGACGAGCAGTACTTC.